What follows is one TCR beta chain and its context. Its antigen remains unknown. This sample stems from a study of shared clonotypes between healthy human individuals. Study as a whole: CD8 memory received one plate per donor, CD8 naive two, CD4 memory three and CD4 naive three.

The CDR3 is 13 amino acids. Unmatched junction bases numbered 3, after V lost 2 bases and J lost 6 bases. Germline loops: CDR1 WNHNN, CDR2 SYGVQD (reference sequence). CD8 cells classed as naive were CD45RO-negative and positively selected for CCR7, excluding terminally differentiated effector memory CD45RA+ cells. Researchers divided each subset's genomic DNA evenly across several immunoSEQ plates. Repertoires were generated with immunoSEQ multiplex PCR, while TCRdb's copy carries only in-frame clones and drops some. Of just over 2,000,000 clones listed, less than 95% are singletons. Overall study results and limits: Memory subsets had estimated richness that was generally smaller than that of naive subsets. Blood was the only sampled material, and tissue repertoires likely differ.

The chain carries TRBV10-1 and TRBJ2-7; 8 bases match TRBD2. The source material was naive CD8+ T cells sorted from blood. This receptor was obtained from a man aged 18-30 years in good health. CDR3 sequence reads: CASSETSGGEQYF. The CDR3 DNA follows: TGCGCCAGCAGTGAGACTAGCGGTGGCGAGCAGTACTTC.